What follows are 22 T cell receptor beta chains derived from one specimen sequenced in a study of blood T cells in healthy people across ages. A sample-barcoded 5' primer and a J-beta primer mix were used in a second PCR of roughly 7 to 12 cycles. TCRdb reanalysed the 5' RACE reads using MiXCR and keeps one entry per CDR3 protein. The top ten clones hold around an eighth of a sample with 800,000 to 1,000,000 distinct CDR3 sequences, 45% to 50% of them seen once. Sequencing was performed on blood. The receptors shown here come from a man younger than 45 in good health.

The rearrangement joins TRBV10-3 to TRBJ2-1; D remains unclear. V was clipped by 2 bases and J by 10 bases, with 12 bases between them. Per the germline V gene, CDR1 is ENHRY and CDR2 is SYGVKD. The CDR3 consists of 13 residues. This CDR3 reads CAISEVGTAEQFF. The CDR3 DNA sequence: TGTGCCATCAGTGAGGTGGGAACGGCCGAGCAGTTCTTC.

A few counts support this clonotype. This chain's CDR3 is CASSPSAPYEQYF. The CDR3, as DNA: TGTGCCAGCAGTCCCTCTGCACCCTACGAGCAGTACTTC. The chain has TRBV6-6 and TRBJ2-7; D not resolved. There are 13 residues in the CDR3. Trimming left V 5 bases short and J 2 bases short, with 10 bases between. Germline assignment: CDR1 MNHNY and CDR2 SVGAGI (reference sequence).

The chain has TRBV12-3 or TRBV12-4 and TRBJ2-7; D might be TRBD2 (6 bases). The J call may be in error: the DNA end matches TRBJ2-5 better. CDR3 length: 21 amino acids. DNA for the CDR3: TGTGCCAGCAGTTTAGGAAGCGGGCGAGGGCCGGCTTCGAGCATACAAGAGACCCAGTACTTC. As protein: CASSLGSGRGPASSIQETQYF.

This chain connects TRBV11-1 to TRBJ2-3, with 12 nucleotides matching TRBD2. Germline CDR1 SGHAT, CDR2 FQDESV (reference sequence). V trimming: 4 bases; J trimming: 4 bases; junction bases outside the gene matches: 6. The CDR3 is 16 residues long. This CDR3 is CASSSLAGGPADTQYF. In DNA, the CDR3 is TGTGCCAGCAGCTCCCTAGCGGGGGGGCCCGCAGATACGCAGTATTTT.

The chain couples TRBV4-3 to TRBJ2-2, with 9 nucleotides matching TRBD2. Germline CDR1 LGHNA, CDR2 YSLEER. The CDR3 consists of 17 residues. With V trimmed by 5 bases and J by 6 bases, 13 bases remained unmatched. The DNA for the CDR3 is TGCGCCAGCAGCGGCCAACTGGGACTAGCTCTATCCGGGGAGCTGTTTTTT. It specifies CASSGQLGLALSGELFF.

Points on this clonotype: A read error may account for a junction end that differs from germline. The chain employs TRBV9 and TRBJ2-5; 7 bases line up with TRBD2. CDR1 SGDLS and CDR2 YYNGEE come from the germline V gene. The CDR3 totals 14 residues. This CDR3 reads CTSTRGTEKETQYF. The CDR3 DNA is TGTACCAGCACGCGGGGGACCGAGAAAGAGACCCAGTACTTC.

The V gene is TRBV25-1, the J gene TRBJ2-1, with D possibly matching TRBD1 (5 bases). V lost 7 bases to trimming and J lost 3 bases, with 13 bases between them. The germline gives CDR1 MGHDK, CDR2 SYGVNS. The CDR3 is 14 residues long. For the CDR3, the DNA is TGTGCCAGCACCCCCCCAGGGCGCTACAATGAGCAGTTCTTC. Translated, it gives CASTPPGRYNEQFF.

This CDR3 reads CASRQGLAGDYYEQYF. In DNA form, the CDR3 reads TGTGCCAGCAGACAGGGACTAGCGGGGGACTACTACGAGCAGTACTTC. This chain uses TRBV28 with TRBJ2-7; 14 positions agree with TRBD2. Trimming removed 6 bases from V and 3 bases from J; junction bases left unmatched: 7. Germline V CDR1 and CDR2: MDHEN, SYDVKM. This CDR3 is 16 amino acids long.

This clonotype has more than one count but fewer than ten. J is TRBJ1-1 and V is TRBV5-1; D gene ambiguous. Germline CDR1 reads SGHRS; CDR2 reads YFSETQ. V lost 0 bases and J 0 bases, leaving 6 bases between the germline ends. The CDR3 consists of 14 residues. CDR3 DNA: TGCGCCAGCAGCTTGGCACAGATGAACACTGAAGCTTTCTTT. Translated: CASSLAQMNTEAFF.

The rearrangement joins TRBV20-1 to TRBJ1-6; D remains ambiguous. Germline V gives CDR1 DFQATT, CDR2 SNEGSKA (reference sequence). The CDR3 is made up of 16 amino acids. Trimming shortened V by 6 bases and J by 0 bases, and 15 bases separated the two germline ends. The CDR3 is CSASAGSSSYNSPLHF. The CDR3 DNA reads as TGCAGTGCCTCCGCGGGGAGCAGCTCCTATAATTCACCCCTCCACTTT.

This clonotype was counted only a few times. The genes are TRBV29-1 and TRBJ1-1; D possibly corresponds to TRBD1 (6 bases). This CDR3 spans 11 amino acids. Trimming left V 8 bases short and J 8 bases short, with 15 bases between. The germline CDR1 and CDR2 sequences are SQVTM and ANQGSEA. The CDR3 nucleotides are TGCAGCTCCGGGCAGGGGCTGGAAGCTTTCTTT. Translation gives CSSGQGLEAFF.

The chain has TRBV25-1 and TRBJ2-3; D gene uncertain. The CDR3 contains 16 residues. V dropped 0 bases and J dropped 6 bases, with 16 bases sitting between them. In germline, CDR1 is MGHDK, CDR2 SYGVNS. The CDR3 DNA reads TGTGCCAGCAGTGAATATCGATCAGGCACTCCGGATACGCAGTATTTT. It is translated as CASSEYRSGTPDTQYF.

The rearrangement links TRBV24-1 to TRBJ2-2; a possible D gene is TRBD2 (5 bases). The CDR3 sequence is 15 residues long. Deletions cut 0 bases from V and 4 bases from J, with 8 bases between. Germline CDR1 reads KGHDR; CDR2 reads SFDVKD. For the CDR3, the DNA is TGTGCCACCAGTGATTTGCGGGAACTCACCGGGGAGCTGTTTTTT. Protein product: CATSDLRELTGELFF.

This sequence joins TRBV30 and TRBJ2-7; D is ambiguous. V was shortened by 2 bases and J by 0 bases, with 5 bases between the two germline ends. CDR1 is GTSNPN, CDR2 SVGIG, per germline (reference sequence). The CDR3 totals 12 residues. The CDR3 DNA sequence: TGTGCCTGGAGTACGGACTCCTACGAGCAGTACTTC. Residues: CAWSTDSYEQYF.

The chain couples TRBV29-1 to TRBJ2-2, with TRBD2 as a possible D gene (5 bases). Trimming shortened V by 5 bases and J by 4 bases, and 23 bases separated the two germline ends. There are 17 residues in the CDR3. The germline V gene has CDR1 SQVTM and CDR2 ANQGSEA. CDR3 sequence reads: CSVRGGKKRESTGELFF. CDR3 nucleotides: TGCAGCGTTAGAGGAGGAAAAAAACGAGAAAGCACCGGGGAGCTGTTTTTT.

The rearrangement links TRBV28 to TRBJ1-5; D is ambiguous. The CDR3 has 18 residues. Germline V gives CDR1 MDHEN, CDR2 SYDVKM. Trimming removed 3 bases from V and 1 base from J, with 19 bases in between. CDR3 in DNA: TGTGCCAGCAGTTTTTTTCTGTCCAGAGCAGAGAGCAATCAGCCCCAGCATTTT. Translating it yields CASSFFLSRAESNQPQHF.

V is TRBV27 and J is TRBJ2-7, with 7 positions matching TRBD2. Per germline, CDR1 MNHEY and CDR2 SMNVEV (reference sequence). This CDR3 region has 14 residues. J gave up 2 bases and V 6 bases, and 7 bases lay outside the gene matches. CDR3: CASRPGLTTYEQYF. DNA for the CDR3: TGTGCCAGCAGACCGGGACTAACTACCTACGAGCAGTACTTC.

This chain uses TRBV20-1 with TRBJ2-3; 15 bases are a match to TRBD2. Germline V gives CDR1 DFQATT, CDR2 SNEGSKA (reference sequence). V dropped 0 bases and J dropped 3; count of bases not matched to a gene: 13. The CDR3 extends over 20 amino acids. In DNA, the CDR3 is TGCAGTGCTAGAGATGGCAGGACAAGGACTAGCGGGGGGGATACAGATACGCAGTATTTT. Protein product: CSARDGRTRTSGGDTDTQYF.

V is TRBV20-1 and J is TRBJ2-5; D is possibly TRBD1 (5 bases). The CDR3 contains 14 residues. Germline CDR1 DFQATT, CDR2 SNEGSKA (reference sequence). Trimming removed 0 bases at V and 6 bases at J, with 14 bases between. The CDR3 here is CSARDPGRAKTQYF. In nucleotides, the CDR3 is TGCAGTGCTAGAGATCCTGGCAGGGCGAAGACCCAGTACTTC.

V and J are TRBV6-5 and TRBJ1-1, with D tentatively TRBD1 (5 bases). V was cut by 3 bases and J by 0 bases, with 11 bases left in between. Germline loops: CDR1 MNHEY, CDR2 SVGAGI. The CDR3 is 15 amino acids. The CDR3 DNA reads as TGTGCCAGCAGTTATACACGACAGATGAACACTGAAGCTTTCTTT. This translates into CASSYTRQMNTEAFF.

This clonotype showed up just a few times. J is TRBJ1-1 and V is TRBV11-3; 10 nucleotides align to TRBD1. The CDR3 extends over 18 amino acids. Germline trimming cut 4 bases from V and 3 bases from J; bases unmatched to any gene: 14. CDR1 is SGHNT, CDR2 YENEEA, per germline. This CDR3 reads CASSSSGTGALRDTEAFF. CDR3 coding DNA: TGTGCCAGCAGCTCCTCCGGGACAGGGGCCCTTAGAGACACTGAAGCTTTCTTT.

The chain has TRBV6-1 and TRBJ2-1; D unresolved. Germline V gives CDR1 MNHNS, CDR2 SASEGT. V was trimmed by 3 bases and J by 4 bases, leaving 13 bases between them. The CDR3 totals 15 residues. The CDR3 DNA sequence: TGTGCCAGCAGTGAGTTCCCGCTAGGTTACAATGAGCAGTTCTTC. Amino acid sequence: CASSEFPLGYNEQFF.